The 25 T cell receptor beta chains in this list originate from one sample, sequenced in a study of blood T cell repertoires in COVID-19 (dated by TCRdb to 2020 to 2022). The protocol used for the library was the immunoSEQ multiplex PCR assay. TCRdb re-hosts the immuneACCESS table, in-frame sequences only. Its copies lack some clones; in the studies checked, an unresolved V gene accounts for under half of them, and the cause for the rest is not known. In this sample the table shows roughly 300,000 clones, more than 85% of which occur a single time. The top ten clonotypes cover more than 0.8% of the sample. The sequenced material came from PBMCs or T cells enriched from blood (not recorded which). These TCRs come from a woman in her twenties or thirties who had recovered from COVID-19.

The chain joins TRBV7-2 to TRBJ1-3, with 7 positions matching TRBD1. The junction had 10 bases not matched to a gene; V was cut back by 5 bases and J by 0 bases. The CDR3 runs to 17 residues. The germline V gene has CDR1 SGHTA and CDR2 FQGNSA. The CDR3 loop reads CASSKEGTAFSGNTIYF. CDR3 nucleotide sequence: TGTGCCAGCAGCAAAGAGGGGACAGCTTTCTCTGGAAACACCATATATTTT.

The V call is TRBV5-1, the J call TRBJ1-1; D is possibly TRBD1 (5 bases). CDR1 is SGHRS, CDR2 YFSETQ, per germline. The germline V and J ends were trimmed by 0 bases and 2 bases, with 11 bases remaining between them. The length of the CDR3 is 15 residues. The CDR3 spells CASSLASGLNTEAFF. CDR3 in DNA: TGCGCCAGCAGCTTGGCCTCAGGGTTAAACACTGAAGCTTTCTTT. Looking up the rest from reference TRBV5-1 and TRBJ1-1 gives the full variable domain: KAGVTQTPRYLIKTRGQQVTLSCSPISGHRSVSWYQQTPGQGLQFLFEYFSETQRNKGNFPGRFSGRQFSNSRSEMNVSTLELGDSALYLCASSLASGLNTEAFFGQGTRLTVV.

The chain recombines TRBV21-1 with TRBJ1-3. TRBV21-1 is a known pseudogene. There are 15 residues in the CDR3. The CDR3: CASSSGGTSGNTIYF. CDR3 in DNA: TGTGCCAGCAGCTCCGGGGGAACCTCCGGAAACACCATATATTTT.

The CDR3 reads CASSYTGTDTQYF. CDR3 sequence (DNA): TGTGCCAGCAGTTACACGGGCACAGATACGCAGTATTTT. The rearrangement joins TRBV6-5 to TRBJ2-3; D remains ambiguous. The V end lost 2 bases, the J end lost 1 base, and 4 bases lay between the germline ends. CDR1 MNHEY and CDR2 SVGAGI come from the germline V gene. CDR3 size: 13 residues.

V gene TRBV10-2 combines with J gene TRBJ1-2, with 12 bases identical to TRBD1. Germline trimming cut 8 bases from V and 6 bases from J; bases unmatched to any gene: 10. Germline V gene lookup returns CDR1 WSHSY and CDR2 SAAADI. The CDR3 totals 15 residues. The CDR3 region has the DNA TGCGCCAGCTCGACTCCGGGACAGGGGGCTGATGGCTACACCTTC. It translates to CASSTPGQGADGYTF.

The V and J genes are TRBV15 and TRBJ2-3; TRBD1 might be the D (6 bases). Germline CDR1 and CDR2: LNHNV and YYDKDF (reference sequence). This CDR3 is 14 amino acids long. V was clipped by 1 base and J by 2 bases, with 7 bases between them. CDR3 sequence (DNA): TGTGCCACCAGCAGAGGGACAGTCACAGATACGCAGTATTTT. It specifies CATSRGTVTDTQYF.

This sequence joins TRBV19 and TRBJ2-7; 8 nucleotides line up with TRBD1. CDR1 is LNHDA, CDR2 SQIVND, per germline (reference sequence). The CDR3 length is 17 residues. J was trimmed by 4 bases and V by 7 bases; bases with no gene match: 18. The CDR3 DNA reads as TGTGCCAGTATGTTAATGACAGGGGTCTCGGTATCGTACGAGCAGTACTTC. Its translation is CASMLMTGVSVSYEQYF.

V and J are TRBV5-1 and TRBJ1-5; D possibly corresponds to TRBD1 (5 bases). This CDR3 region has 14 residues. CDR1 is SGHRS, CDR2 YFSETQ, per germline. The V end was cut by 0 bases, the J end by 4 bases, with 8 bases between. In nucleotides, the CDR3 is TGCGCCAGCAGCTTGGGAGGGACTAATCAGCCCCAGCATTTT. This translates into CASSLGGTNQPQHF.

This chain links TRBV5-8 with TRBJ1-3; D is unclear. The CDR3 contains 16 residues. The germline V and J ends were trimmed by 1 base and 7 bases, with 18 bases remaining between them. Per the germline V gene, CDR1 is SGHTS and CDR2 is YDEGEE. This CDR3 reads CASSLPGRRARNTIYF. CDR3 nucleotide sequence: TGTGCCAGCAGCTTGCCTGGTAGGAGGGCGAGGAACACCATATATTTT. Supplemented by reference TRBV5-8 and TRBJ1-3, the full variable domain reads EAGVTQSPTHLIKTRGQQATLRCSPISGHTSVYWYQQALGLGLQFLLWYDEGEERNRGNFPPRFSGRQFPNYSSELNVNALELEDSALYLCASSLPGRRARNTIYFGEGSWLTVV.

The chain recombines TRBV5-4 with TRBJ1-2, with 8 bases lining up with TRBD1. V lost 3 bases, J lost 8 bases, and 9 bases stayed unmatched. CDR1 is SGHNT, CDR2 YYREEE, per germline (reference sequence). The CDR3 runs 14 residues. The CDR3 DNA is TGTGCCAGCAGCTCCCGACAGGGGATGGGCGGCTACACCTTC. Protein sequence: CASSSRQGMGGYTF.

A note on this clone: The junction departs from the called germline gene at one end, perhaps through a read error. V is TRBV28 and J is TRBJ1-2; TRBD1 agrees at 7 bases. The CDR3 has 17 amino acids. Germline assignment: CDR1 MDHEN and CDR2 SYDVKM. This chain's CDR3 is CVAGTSGPGGYGYGYTF. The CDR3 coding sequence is TGCGTAGCTGGTACTTCCGGCCCAGGGGGGTATGGCTATGGCTACACCTTC.

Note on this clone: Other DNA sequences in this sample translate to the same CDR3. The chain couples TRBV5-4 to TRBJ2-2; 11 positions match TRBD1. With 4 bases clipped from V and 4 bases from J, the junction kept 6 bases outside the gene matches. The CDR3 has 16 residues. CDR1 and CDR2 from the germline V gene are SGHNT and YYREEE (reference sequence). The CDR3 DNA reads TGTGCCAGCAGCCTAGGGACAGGGGGACGCACCGGGGAGCTGTTTTTT. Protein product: CASSLGTGGRTGELFF.

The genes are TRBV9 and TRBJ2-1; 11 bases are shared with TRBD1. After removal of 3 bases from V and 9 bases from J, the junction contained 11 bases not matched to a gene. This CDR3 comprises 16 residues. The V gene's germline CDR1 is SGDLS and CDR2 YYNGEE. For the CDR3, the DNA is TGTGCCAGCAGCGCCCACAGGACAGGGGGCTTGGTTGAGCAGTTCTTC. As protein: CASSAHRTGGLVEQFF.

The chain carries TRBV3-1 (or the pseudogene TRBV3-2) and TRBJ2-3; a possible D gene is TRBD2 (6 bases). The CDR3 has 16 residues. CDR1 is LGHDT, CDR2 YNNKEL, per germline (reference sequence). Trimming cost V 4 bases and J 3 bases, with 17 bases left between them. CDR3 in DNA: TGTGCCAGCAGCCTTAGAGGGGACTTAAAGACAGATACGCAGTATTTT. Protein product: CASSLRGDLKTDTQYF.

Here the CDR3 DNA reads TGCAGCGTCCCCAGACAGGTTGGCTATGGCTACACCTTC. It specifies CSVPRQVGYGYTF. The chain joins TRBV29-1 to TRBJ1-2; D possibly corresponds to TRBD1 (6 bases). Trimming cost V 6 bases and J 4 bases, with 15 bases left between them. The CDR3 length is 13 residues. Germline V gene data show CDR1 as SQVTM and CDR2 as ANQGSEA.

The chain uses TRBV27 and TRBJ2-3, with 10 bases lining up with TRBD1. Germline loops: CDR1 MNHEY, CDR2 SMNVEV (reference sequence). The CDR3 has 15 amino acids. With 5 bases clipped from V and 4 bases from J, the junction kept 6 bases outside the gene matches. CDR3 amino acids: CASSAFGQGADTQYF. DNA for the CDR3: TGTGCCAGCAGTGCTTTCGGACAGGGGGCAGATACGCAGTATTTT.

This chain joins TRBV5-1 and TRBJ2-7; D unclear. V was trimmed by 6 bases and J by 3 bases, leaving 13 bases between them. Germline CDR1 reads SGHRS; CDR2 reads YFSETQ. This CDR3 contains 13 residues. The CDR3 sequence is CASKPWADYEQYF. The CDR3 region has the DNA TGCGCCAGCAAACCTTGGGCAGACTACGAGCAGTACTTC.

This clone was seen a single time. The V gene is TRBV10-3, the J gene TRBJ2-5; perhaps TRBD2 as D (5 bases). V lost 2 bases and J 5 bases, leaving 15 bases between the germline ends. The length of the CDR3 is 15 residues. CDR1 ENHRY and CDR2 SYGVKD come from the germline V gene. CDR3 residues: CAISETNTRSETQYF. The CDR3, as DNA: TGTGCCATCAGTGAGACTAATACTAGATCGGAGACCCAGTACTTC.

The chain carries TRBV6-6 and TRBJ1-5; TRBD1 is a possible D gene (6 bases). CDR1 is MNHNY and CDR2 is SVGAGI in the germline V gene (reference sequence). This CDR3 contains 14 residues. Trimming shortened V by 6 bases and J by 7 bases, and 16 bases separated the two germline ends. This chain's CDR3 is CASRIAGDTQPQHF. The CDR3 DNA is TGTGCCAGCAGGATCGCAGGGGATACCCAGCCCCAGCATTTT.

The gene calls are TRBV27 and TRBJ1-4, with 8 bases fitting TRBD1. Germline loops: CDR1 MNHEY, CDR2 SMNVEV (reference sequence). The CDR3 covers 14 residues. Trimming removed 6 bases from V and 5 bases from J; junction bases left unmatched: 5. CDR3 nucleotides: TGTGCCAGCAGATTACAGGGGGAAAATGAAAAACTGTTTTTT. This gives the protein CASRLQGENEKLFF. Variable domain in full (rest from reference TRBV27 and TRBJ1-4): EAQVTQNPRYLITVTGKKLTVTCSQNMNHEYMSWYRQDPGLGLRQIYYSMNVEVTDKGDVPEGYKVSRKEKRNFPLILESPSPNQTSLYFCASRLQGENEKLFFGSGTQLSVL.

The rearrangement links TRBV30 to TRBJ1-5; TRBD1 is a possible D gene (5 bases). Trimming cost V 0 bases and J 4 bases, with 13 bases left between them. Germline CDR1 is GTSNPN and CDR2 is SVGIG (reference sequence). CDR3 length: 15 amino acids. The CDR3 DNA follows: TGTGCCTGGAGTGTGTCAGGGAGGAGGAATCAGCCCCAGCATTTT. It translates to CAWSVSGRRNQPQHF.

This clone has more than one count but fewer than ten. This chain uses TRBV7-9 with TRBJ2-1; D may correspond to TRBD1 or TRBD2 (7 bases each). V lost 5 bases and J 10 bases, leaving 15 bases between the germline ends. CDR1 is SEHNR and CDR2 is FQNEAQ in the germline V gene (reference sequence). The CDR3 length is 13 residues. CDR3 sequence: CASSKGGGGEQFF. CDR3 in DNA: TGTGCCAGCAGCAAAGGGGGCGGGGGAGAGCAGTTCTTC. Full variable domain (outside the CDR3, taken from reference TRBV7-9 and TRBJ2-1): DTGVSQNPRHKITKRGQNVTFRCDPISEHNRLYWYRQTLGQGPEFLTYFQNEAQLEKSRLLSDRFSAERPKGSFSTLEIQRTEQGDSAMYLCASSKGGGGEQFFGPGTRLTVL.

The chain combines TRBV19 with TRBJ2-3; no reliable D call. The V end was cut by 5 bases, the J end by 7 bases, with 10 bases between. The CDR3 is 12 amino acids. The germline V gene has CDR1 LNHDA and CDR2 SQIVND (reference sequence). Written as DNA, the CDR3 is TGTGCCAGTAGTCGTGACACCTATACGCAGTATTTT. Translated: CASSRDTYTQYF.

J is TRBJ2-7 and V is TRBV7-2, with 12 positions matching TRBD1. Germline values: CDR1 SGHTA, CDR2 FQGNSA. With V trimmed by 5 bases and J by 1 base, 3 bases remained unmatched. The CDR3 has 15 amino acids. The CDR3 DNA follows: TGTGCCAGCAGCATGGGACAGGGGGCTTCCTACGAGCAGTACTTC. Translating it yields CASSMGQGASYEQYF.

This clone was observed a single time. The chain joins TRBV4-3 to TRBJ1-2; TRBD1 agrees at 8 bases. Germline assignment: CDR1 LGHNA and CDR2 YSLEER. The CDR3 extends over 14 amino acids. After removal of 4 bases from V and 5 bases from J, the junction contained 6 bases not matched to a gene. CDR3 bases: TGCGCCAGCAGCCTCGACAGGGGATATTATGGCTACACCTTC. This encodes CASSLDRGYYGYTF.